The 10 T cell receptor beta chains given below trace back to one sample, sequenced in a study of cytomegalovirus exposure and HLA in healthy donors. PCR amplification relied on 60 Vbeta primers (plus 13 Jbeta primers). Using immunoSEQ multiplex PCR, the repertoire was profiled, and TCRdb retains in-frame clones only, with some absent. The data include roughly 80,000 clones; the top ten clones carry approximately 1%. The sequenced material came from PBMCs. The origin of the receptors is a woman in her 30s in good health and CMV-seronegative.

The J gene is TRBJ1-3, the V gene TRBV10-1, with D tentatively TRBD1 (5 bases). The CDR3 is made up of 14 amino acids. Germline CDR1 WNHNN, CDR2 SYGVQD (reference sequence). V dropped 0 bases and J dropped 10 bases, with 13 bases sitting between them. CDR3 DNA sequence: TGCGCCAGCAGTGAGTCGAGACAGCAGTCAACCATATATTTT. Its translation is CASSESRQQSTIYF.

V usage is TRBV7-9 and J usage is TRBJ2-1, with 13 positions matching TRBD2. The V gene's germline CDR1 is SEHNR and CDR2 FQNEAQ (reference sequence). There are 16 residues in the CDR3. After removal of 5 bases from V and 6 bases from J, the junction contained 7 bases not matched to a gene. The CDR3 reads CASSPRTSGRVNEQFF. For the CDR3, the DNA is TGTGCCAGCAGCCCGCGGACTAGCGGGAGAGTCAATGAGCAGTTCTTC.

CDR3 region: CASSREPTGGVTDTQYF. CDR3 DNA sequence: TGTGCCAGCAGCCGCGAACCGACAGGGGGAGTCACAGATACGCAGTATTTT. V is TRBV4-2 and J is TRBJ2-3; 9 bases match TRBD1. CDR1 is LGHNA and CDR2 is YNFKEQ in the germline V gene. V gave up 4 bases and J gave up 2 bases; unmatched junction bases: 10. This CDR3 is 17 amino acids long.

The V gene is TRBV7-2, the J gene TRBJ1-1; unclear D gene. The CDR3 has 14 amino acids. The germline V gene encodes CDR1 SGHTA and CDR2 FQGNSA. The ends were cut back, 8 bases at V and 4 bases at J, with 17 bases in the middle. The CDR3 spells CASLTDYKSTEAFF. Written as DNA, the CDR3 is TGTGCCAGCCTCACGGACTATAAGAGCACTGAAGCTTTCTTT.

This sequence joins TRBV28 and TRBJ2-1; 10 bases fit TRBD1. Germline CDR1 and CDR2: MDHEN and SYDVKM. The J segment lost 7 bases and the V segment lost 6 bases, leaving 6 bases of the junction unmatched. The CDR3 is made up of 14 amino acids. The CDR3 region is CASSWDRGTNEQFF. The DNA of the CDR3 is TGTGCCAGCAGCTGGGACAGGGGCACGAATGAGCAGTTCTTC. Drawing the rest from reference TRBV28 and TRBJ2-1, the complete variable domain is DVKVTQSSRYLVKRTGEKVFLECVQDMDHENMFWYRQDPGLGLRLIYFSYDVKMKEKGDIPEGYSVSREKKERFSLILESASTNQTSMYLCASSWDRGTNEQFFGPGTRLTVL.

The chain recombines TRBV29-1 with TRBJ2-2; a weak D match, TRBD1 (5 bases). V lost 7 bases and J 7 bases, leaving 16 bases between the germline ends. CDR3 length: 13 residues. CDR1 is SQVTM, CDR2 ANQGSEA, per germline. CDR3 residues: CSASSGLGGELFF. Here the CDR3 DNA reads TGCAGCGCCTCCTCAGGGTTAGGCGGGGAGCTGTTTTTT.

The rearrangement uses TRBV6-1 and TRBJ2-7; D may be TRBD1 (6 bases). Trimming left V 6 bases short and J 6 bases short, with 21 bases between. There are 15 residues in the CDR3. The germline gives CDR1 MNHNS, CDR2 SASEGT. Here the CDR3 DNA reads TGTGCCAGCAGCGAGACAGGTTTGGTGGTCCGCGAGCAGTACTTC. It encodes CASSETGLVVREQYF.

This sequence joins TRBV7-8 and TRBJ1-4; unclear D gene. The CDR3 extends over 16 amino acids. V dropped 1 base and J dropped 4 bases, with 13 bases sitting between them. From germline, CDR1 is SGHVS and CDR2 FQNEAQ. CDR3 bases: TGTGCCAGCAGCTTAGGGGCCACAGTCAGTAATGAAAAACTGTTTTTT. Protein product: CASSLGATVSNEKLFF.

This chain joins TRBV6-4 and TRBJ2-7; possibly TRBD1 for D (6 bases). The CDR3 length is 14 residues. Trimming removed 5 bases from V and 3 bases from J, with 14 bases in between. In germline, CDR1 is MRHNA, CDR2 SNTAGT. CDR3 region: CASSQGKTDYEQYF. CDR3 DNA sequence: TGTGCCAGCAGTCAGGGGAAAACAGACTACGAGCAGTACTTC.

The V call is TRBV11-2, the J call TRBJ1-5; D remains unclear. This CDR3 comprises 13 residues. The ends were cut back, 6 bases at V and 3 bases at J, with 9 bases in the middle. In germline, CDR1 is SGHAT, CDR2 FQNNGV. CDR3 sequence: CASSHGVNQPQHF. The CDR3, as DNA: TGTGCCAGCAGTCACGGGGTCAATCAGCCCCAGCATTTT. Supplemented by reference TRBV11-2 and TRBJ1-5, the full variable domain reads EAGVAQSPRYKIIEKRQSVAFWCNPISGHATLYWYQQILGQGPKLLIQFQNNGVVDDSQLPKDRFSAERLKGVDSTLKIQPAKLEDSAVYLCASSHGVNQPQHFGDGTRLSIL.